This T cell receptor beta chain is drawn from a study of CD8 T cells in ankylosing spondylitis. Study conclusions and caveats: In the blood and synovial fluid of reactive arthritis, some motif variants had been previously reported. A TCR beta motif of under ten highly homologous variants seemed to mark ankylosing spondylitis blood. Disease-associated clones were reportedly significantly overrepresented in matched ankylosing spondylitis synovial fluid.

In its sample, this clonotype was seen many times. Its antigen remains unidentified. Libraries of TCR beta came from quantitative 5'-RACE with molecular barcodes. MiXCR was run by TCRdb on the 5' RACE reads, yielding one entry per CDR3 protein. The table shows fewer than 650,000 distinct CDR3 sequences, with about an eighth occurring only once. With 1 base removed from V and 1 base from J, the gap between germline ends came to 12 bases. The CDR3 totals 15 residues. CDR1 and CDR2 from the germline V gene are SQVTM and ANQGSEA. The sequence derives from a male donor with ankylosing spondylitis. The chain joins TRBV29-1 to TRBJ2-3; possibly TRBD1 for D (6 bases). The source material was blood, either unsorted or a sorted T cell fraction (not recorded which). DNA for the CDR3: TGCAGCGTTGAAGCCCAGGGGCCCCGCACAGATACGCAGTATTTT. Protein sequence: CSVEAQGPRTDTQYF.